Following are 23 T cell receptor beta chains from one sample sequenced in a study of blood T cell repertoires in COVID-19. The method was immunoSEQ multiplex PCR; TCRdb's version includes in-frame clones alone and lacks a portion of them. The table shows roughly 250,000 clones, with approximately 80% occurring only once. Sequencing was performed on peripheral blood. The receptors come from a woman between 35 and 50 years old with active or convalescent COVID-19.

The chain uses TRBV2 and TRBJ1-4; 7 nucleotides line up with TRBD1. The germline CDR1 and CDR2 sequences are SNHLY and FYNNEI. This CDR3 comprises 13 residues. V shed 10 bases and J 4 bases; nucleotides not matched to a gene: 6. The CDR3 DNA follows: TGTGCCAACCGGGACAGTCTTAATGAAAAACTGTTTTTT. Translated, it gives CANRDSLNEKLFF. Variable domain in full (rest from reference TRBV2 and TRBJ1-4): EPEVTQTPSHQVTQMGQEVILRCVPISNHLYFYWYRQILGQKVEFLVSFYNNEISEKSEIFDDQFSVERPDGSNFTLKIRSTKLEDSAMYFCANRDSLNEKLFFGSGTQLSVL.

This clone was counted at least ten times. V is TRBV10-3 and J is TRBJ2-7; 7 bases fit TRBD2. Germline assignment: CDR1 ENHRY and CDR2 SYGVKD. V lost 0 bases and J lost 5; bases outside the gene matches: 7. The CDR3 loop spans 15 amino acids. CDR3 coding DNA: TGTGCCATCAGTGAGTCTAGTCGGGGAGGGGACGAGCAGTACTTC. It is translated as CAISESSRGGDEQYF.

The chain couples TRBV4-1 to TRBJ2-1, with 7 bases lining up with TRBD2. Germline V gene data show CDR1 as MGHRA and CDR2 as YSYEKL. V was pared by 1 base and J by 2 bases, with 2 bases of the junction left unmatched. This CDR3 is 15 amino acids long. CDR3 sequence reads: CASSQAGGAYNEQFF. As DNA, the CDR3 is TGCGCCAGCAGCCAAGCGGGGGGAGCCTACAATGAGCAGTTCTTC.

Only a few counts were recorded for this clone. This chain links TRBV7-6 with TRBJ2-1; tentatively, D is TRBD1 (6 bases). This CDR3 region has 15 residues. Germline V CDR1 and CDR2: SGHVS, FNYEAQ. The ends were cut back, 3 bases at V and 7 bases at J, with 16 bases in the middle. CDR3 loop: CASSFAPTGQNEQFF. CDR3 bases: TGTGCCAGCAGCTTCGCCCCCACAGGGCAGAATGAGCAGTTCTTC.

The chain joins TRBV24-1 to TRBJ2-1; 7 bases are shared with TRBD2. Losses at the gene ends were 3 bases for V and 7 bases for J; bases not matched to a gene: 5. The CDR3 has 14 residues. From germline, CDR1 is KGHDR and CDR2 SFDVKD. CDR3 residues: CATSDRLAANEQFF. For the CDR3, the DNA is TGTGCCACCAGTGATCGTCTAGCGGCTAATGAGCAGTTCTTC.

This clone was picked up one time. V gene TRBV16 combines with J gene TRBJ1-2, with D unclear. The CDR3 runs 13 residues. Germline V CDR1 and CDR2: KGHSY, FQNENV. V was shortened by 4 bases and J by 7 bases, with 13 bases between the two germline ends. CDR3 sequence (DNA): TGTGCCAGCAGCCCCGGGTCGGCAGCTGGCTACACCTTC. This encodes CASSPGSAAGYTF.

The chain couples TRBV30 to TRBJ1-6, with D tentatively TRBD1 (5 bases). The CDR3 spans 13 residues. CDR1 is GTSNPN, CDR2 SVGIG, per germline (reference sequence). Trimming removed 1 base from V and 10 bases from J, with 11 bases in between. The CDR3 protein is CAWSASRESPLHF. CDR3 coding DNA: TGTGCCTGGAGTGCTTCCAGGGAATCACCCCTCCACTTT.

The genes are TRBV6-5 and TRBJ1-4, with unresolved D. Trimming cost V 4 bases and J 2 bases, with 14 bases left between them. Germline loops: CDR1 MNHEY, CDR2 SVGAGI. The CDR3 sequence is 16 residues long. CDR3 coding DNA: TGTGCCAGCAGTTCCTGGAGGGTCACGACTAATGAAAAACTGTTTTTT. Protein product: CASSSWRVTTNEKLFF.

J is TRBJ2-7 and V is TRBV12-3 or TRBV12-4; weak D call: TRBD1 (5 bases). The CDR3 is 13 residues long. V was clipped by 3 bases and J by 5 bases, with 11 bases between them. DNA for the CDR3: TGTGCCAGCAGTTTGTTCGAAGGGGACGAGCAGTACGTC. Translation gives CASSLFEGDEQYV.

The chain recombines TRBV5-1 with TRBJ1-2; D gene uncertain. This CDR3 spans 14 amino acids. Deletions cut 0 bases from V and 8 bases from J, with 14 bases between. Germline CDR1 reads SGHRS; CDR2 reads YFSETQ. This CDR3 reads CASSLGTAEWGYTF. In nucleotides, the CDR3 is TGCGCCAGCAGCTTGGGTACAGCCGAATGGGGCTACACCTTC. Supplemented by reference TRBV5-1 and TRBJ1-2, the full variable domain reads KAGVTQTPRYLIKTRGQQVTLSCSPISGHRSVSWYQQTPGQGLQFLFEYFSETQRNKGNFPGRFSGRQFSNSRSEMNVSTLELGDSALYLCASSLGTAEWGYTFGSGTRLTVV.

In its sample, this clone was seen a few times. The gene calls are TRBV6-1 and TRBJ2-1; maybe TRBD1 (6 bases). Germline CDR1 is MNHNS and CDR2 is SASEGT. This CDR3 spans 16 amino acids. Deletions cut 2 bases from V and 2 bases from J, with 13 bases between. CDR3 nucleotide sequence: TGTGCCAGCAGTGAATTCCCAGGGGCGGCCTACAATGAGCAGTTCTTC. Its translation: CASSEFPGAAYNEQFF.

The chain joins TRBV19 to TRBJ1-5; D is unresolved. This CDR3 is 15 amino acids long. Germline assignment: CDR1 LNHDA and CDR2 SQIVND (reference sequence). Trimming shortened V by 0 bases and J by 3 bases, and 9 bases separated the two germline ends. CDR3 in DNA: TGTGCCAGTAGTATAGAGGCAGGCCCCAATCAGCCCCAGCATTTT. Its protein product is CASSIEAGPNQPQHF.

V is TRBV5-5 and J is TRBJ2-2; unclear D gene. The ends were cut back, 4 bases at V and 0 bases at J, with 7 bases in the middle. CDR1 is SGHKS and CDR2 is YYEKEE in the germline V gene (reference sequence). The CDR3 is 14 amino acids. The CDR3 DNA follows: TGTGCCAGCAGCCCACATGCGAACACCGGGGAGCTGTTTTTT. It translates to CASSPHANTGELFF.

V is TRBV7-2 and J is TRBJ1-1, with TRBD1 as a possible D gene (6 bases). The germline V gene has CDR1 SGHTA and CDR2 FQGNSA. CDR3 length: 12 amino acids. Trimming removed 1 base at V and 10 bases at J, with 10 bases between. The chain's CDR3 is CASSLGIQGAFF. The CDR3 DNA reads as TGTGCCAGCAGCTTAGGAATACAGGGAGCTTTCTTT.

The DNA for the CDR3 is TGTGCCAGCAGTGTGCGTCTGGGAGACACTGAAGCTTTCTTT. Encoded protein: CASSVRLGDTEAFF. The chain employs TRBV28 and TRBJ1-1; no firm D call. Between the trimmed V and J ends, which lost 5 bases and 3 bases, there was a span of 13 bases. From germline, CDR1 is MDHEN and CDR2 SYDVKM. CDR3 size: 14 residues.

This chain links TRBV27 with TRBJ1-5; tentatively, D is TRBD1 (6 bases). Germline V gene lookup returns CDR1 MNHEY and CDR2 SMNVEV (reference sequence). The CDR3 sequence is 14 residues long. V shed 5 bases and J shed 3 bases, with 11 bases lying between them. The CDR3 DNA is TGTGCCAGCAGTCTACAGGGAAACAATCAGCCCCAGCATTTT. Translating gives CASSLQGNNQPQHF.

This chain uses TRBV18 with TRBJ1-6; D is uncertain. CDR1 and CDR2 (germline): KGHSH, LQKENI. There are 15 residues in the CDR3. The germline V and J ends were trimmed by 2 bases and 5 bases, with 10 bases remaining between them. The CDR3 region has the DNA TGTGCCAGCTCACCAGGGCAGAGAGATAATTCACCCCTCCACTTT. It yields the protein CASSPGQRDNSPLHF. Using reference TRBV18 and TRBJ1-6 for the parts outside the CDR3, the full variable domain is NAGVMQNPRHLVRRRGQEARLRCSPMKGHSHVYWYRQLPEEGLKFMVYLQKENIIDESGMPKERFSAEFPKEGPSILRIQQVVRGDSAAYFCASSPGQRDNSPLHFGNGTRLTVT.

The chain joins TRBV5-1 to TRBJ2-3; 8 bases align to TRBD1. V shed 5 bases and J 8 bases; nucleotides not matched to a gene: 10. This CDR3 has 14 amino acids. CDR1 and CDR2 (germline): SGHRS, YFSETQ. The CDR3 nucleotides read TGCGCCAGCAGTCCCGTGGACAGGGACGGTACGCAGTATTTT. It specifies CASSPVDRDGTQYF. Supplemented by reference TRBV5-1 and TRBJ2-3, the full variable domain reads KAGVTQTPRYLIKTRGQQVTLSCSPISGHRSVSWYQQTPGQGLQFLFEYFSETQRNKGNFPGRFSGRQFSNSRSEMNVSTLELGDSALYLCASSPVDRDGTQYFGPGTRLTVL.

The chain carries TRBV29-1 and TRBJ1-2, with no clear D. Trimming shortened V by 7 bases and J by 5 bases, and 17 bases separated the two germline ends. The germline CDR1 and CDR2 sequences are SQVTM and ANQGSEA. CDR3 size: 13 residues. The DNA for the CDR3 is TGCAGCGACCGCGCCGGGATGGGGTATGGCTACACCTTC. It is translated as CSDRAGMGYGYTF. The entire variable domain, with the rest obtained from reference TRBV29-1 and TRBJ1-2, is as follows: SAVISQKPSRDICQRGTSLTIQCQVDSQVTMMFWYRQQPGQSLTLIATANQGSEATYESGFVIDKFPISRPNLTFSTLTVSNMSPEDSSIYLCSDRAGMGYGYTFGSGTRLTVV.

The chain combines TRBV30 with TRBJ1-5; a weak D match, TRBD1 (6 bases). The CDR3 has 13 amino acids. V lost 5 bases and J 8 bases, leaving 16 bases between the germline ends. Germline values: CDR1 GTSNPN, CDR2 SVGIG (reference sequence). This CDR3 reads CAWGGQGFEPQHF. The CDR3 DNA sequence: TGTGCCTGGGGTGGGCAGGGGTTTGAGCCCCAGCATTTT.

This clone was found a few times. The chain couples TRBV10-3 to TRBJ2-7; weak D call: TRBD1 (5 bases). This CDR3 region has 13 residues. Germline lookup yields CDR1 ENHRY and CDR2 SYGVKD. Deletions cut 8 bases from V and 0 bases from J, with 11 bases between. CDR3 region: CAIGPGISYEQYV. In DNA form, the CDR3 reads TGTGCCATCGGCCCAGGGATCTCCTACGAGCAGTACGTC.

The rearrangement joins TRBV5-3 to TRBJ1-4; TRBD1 matches 8 bases. TRBV5-3 is flagged as an ORF with uncertain function. J gave up 4 bases and V 4 bases, and 9 bases lay outside the gene matches. The CDR3 extends over 16 amino acids. The CDR3 loop is CARSDDRGYDNEKLFF. Written as DNA, the CDR3 is TGTGCCAGAAGCGACGACAGGGGCTACGATAATGAAAAACTGTTTTTT.

This clone has only a few counts. V and J are TRBV9 and TRBJ1-4; D gene uncertain. The CDR3 runs to 13 residues. Germline CDR1 reads SGDLS; CDR2 reads YYNGEE. V was clipped by 0 bases and J by 8 bases, with 8 bases between them. The CDR3 sequence is CASSVGGSEKLFF. CDR3 sequence (DNA): TGTGCCAGCAGCGTAGGCGGCAGCGAAAAACTGTTTTTT.